This passage covers 10 T cell receptor beta chains from one sample sequenced in a study of CD8+ T cells in alopecia areata. Extraction and reverse transcription of RNA yielded cDNA as the sequencing template. Repertoires were generated with immunoSEQ multiplex PCR, while TCRdb's copy carries only in-frame clones and drops some. The data show over 85,000 clones, roughly two fifths seen once. The specimen sequenced was CD4+ T cells sorted from blood. Receptors were obtained from a human donor with alopecia areata.

In its sample, this clone was seen a few times. This chain joins TRBV5-1 and TRBJ2-3; possibly TRBD1 or TRBD2 for D (5 bases each). Germline V gives CDR1 SGHRS, CDR2 YFSETQ. The CDR3 is 16 amino acids. V gave up 0 bases and J gave up 0 bases, with 11 bases separating them. The CDR3 bases are TGCGCCAGCAGCTTGGGACGGGGACCTAGCACAGATACGCAGTATTTT. Translating it yields CASSLGRGPSTDTQYF.

This clone was seen more than once but under ten times. The chain employs TRBV11-1 and TRBJ2-5; no definite D call. V dropped 1 base and J dropped 1 base, with 7 bases sitting between them. This CDR3 is built from 14 residues. Germline V CDR1 and CDR2: SGHAT, FQDESV (reference sequence). In DNA form, the CDR3 reads TGTGCCAGCAGCTTAGAGCAGTTCCAAGAGACCCAGTACTTC. Amino acid sequence: CASSLEQFQETQYF.

The DNA for the CDR3 is TGCAGCGGAGGGGTAGCCAAAAACATTCAGTACTTC. Residues: CSGGVAKNIQYF. V gene TRBV29-1 combines with J gene TRBJ2-4; D tentatively fits TRBD1 or TRBD2 (5 bases each). Trimming cost V 7 bases and J 0 bases, with 7 bases left between them. Germline CDR1 SQVTM, CDR2 ANQGSEA. The CDR3 has 12 residues.

The chain combines TRBV28 with TRBJ1-1; weak D call: TRBD1 (5 bases). CDR3 length: 13 amino acids. V lost 5 bases to trimming and J lost 11 bases, with 18 bases between them. CDR1 and CDR2 from the germline V gene are MDHEN and SYDVKM. In nucleotides, the CDR3 is TGTGCCAGCAGTCCACCGGGGCCGGGTAAGGCTTTCTTT. It specifies CASSPPGPGKAFF.

This rearrangement joins TRBV7-2 to TRBJ2-1, with 15 bases that match TRBD2. Germline V lookup: CDR1 SGHTA, CDR2 FQGNSA. Trimming took 5 bases from V and 10 from J; bases not matched to a gene: 6. The CDR3 runs 15 residues. The CDR3 region has the DNA TGTGCCAGCAGCACCGCCGGGACTAGCGGGGGGGAGCAGTTCTTC. Amino acids: CASSTAGTSGGEQFF.

The rearrangement uses TRBV6-1 and TRBJ1-1; 8 nucleotides line up with TRBD1. There are 15 residues in the CDR3. V shed 3 bases and J 4 bases; nucleotides not matched to a gene: 7. CDR1 and CDR2 (germline): MNHNS, SASEGT. The CDR3 protein is CASSDQRTGFTEAFF. The DNA for the CDR3 is TGTGCCAGCAGTGACCAAAGGACAGGGTTCACTGAAGCTTTCTTT.

The gene calls are TRBV5-8 and TRBJ1-4; D call uncertain. The CDR3 totals 12 residues. V was shortened by 6 bases and J by 8 bases, with 11 bases between the two germline ends. CDR1 is SGHTS, CDR2 YDEGEE, per germline. This chain's CDR3 is CASTSRIEKLFF. The CDR3 bases are TGTGCCAGCACCTCGAGGATAGAAAAACTGTTTTTT.

Of note for this clone: This sample includes further DNA sequences coding for the same CDR3. The chain joins TRBV6-5 to TRBJ1-1; D gene unclear. CDR3 size: 12 residues. Germline V lookup: CDR1 MNHEY, CDR2 SVGAGI. V lost 6 bases, J lost 2 bases, and 7 bases lay in between. The CDR3 reads CASSRANTEAFF. For the CDR3, the DNA is TGTGCCAGCAGCCGGGCAAACACTGAAGCTTTCTTT.

The V gene is TRBV2, the J gene TRBJ2-6, with 8 bases that match TRBD1. Germline-derived CDR1 and CDR2 are SNHLY and FYNNEI. The CDR3 totals 16 residues. The V and J ends lost 5 bases and 4 bases, in that order; junction bases with no gene match: 7. CDR3 DNA: TGTGCCAGCAGTCCGGGCAGGGGGCCGGGGGCCAACGTCCTGACTTTC. It yields the protein CASSPGRGPGANVLTF.

This clone has only a few counts. The chain is built from TRBV29-1 and TRBJ1-2; D may be TRBD1 (6 bases). Germline loops: CDR1 SQVTM, CDR2 ANQGSEA. There are 15 residues in the CDR3. The V end was cut by 7 bases, the J end by 0 bases, with 18 bases between. CDR3 coding DNA: TGCAGCGCTTCGACAGGCGCCACTGCTAACTATGGCTACACCTTC. Its translation: CSASTGATANYGYTF.